This T cell receptor (beta chain) was captured by sequencing in a study of blood T cell repertoires in COVID-19. Overall study: Some COVID-19 samples were acute and others convalescent; all came from the United States, Italy and Spain.

Per the study methods: How many nucleated cells were present was estimated from reference gene primer amplification. Profiling relied on immunoSEQ multiplex PCR, and the TCRdb table lists in-frame clones only, not all of them. V, J and clone size were drawn from that table, and D and trimming were deduced from the DNA. The sample gives under 130,000 clones, about 90% of which show up once; 3.5% is in the top ten. The CDR3 runs 14 residues. CDR1 is SGHVS, CDR2 FQNEAQ, per germline. V shed 1 base and J shed 1 base, with 7 bases lying between them. This chain connects TRBV7-8 to TRBJ1-1; D is unclear. Input material: peripheral blood. The TCR sequence derives from a woman in her fifties or sixties with acute or convalescent COVID-19. CDR3 nucleotide sequence: TGTGCCAGCAGCTTAGATGCCGGGAACACTGAAGCTTTCTTT. Translated: CASSLDAGNTEAFF.